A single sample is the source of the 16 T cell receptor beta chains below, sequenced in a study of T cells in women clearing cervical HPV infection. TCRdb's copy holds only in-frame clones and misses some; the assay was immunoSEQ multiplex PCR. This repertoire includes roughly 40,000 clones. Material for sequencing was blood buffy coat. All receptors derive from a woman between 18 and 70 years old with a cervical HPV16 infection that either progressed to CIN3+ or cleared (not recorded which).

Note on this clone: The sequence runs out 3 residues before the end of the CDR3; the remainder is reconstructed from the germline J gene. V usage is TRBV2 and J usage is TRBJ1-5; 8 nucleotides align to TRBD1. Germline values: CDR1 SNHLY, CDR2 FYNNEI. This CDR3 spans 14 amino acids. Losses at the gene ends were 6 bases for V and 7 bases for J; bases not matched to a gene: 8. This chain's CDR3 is CASRGQAAKQPQHF. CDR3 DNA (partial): TGTGCCAGCAGGGGACAGGCGGCCAAGCAGCCC.

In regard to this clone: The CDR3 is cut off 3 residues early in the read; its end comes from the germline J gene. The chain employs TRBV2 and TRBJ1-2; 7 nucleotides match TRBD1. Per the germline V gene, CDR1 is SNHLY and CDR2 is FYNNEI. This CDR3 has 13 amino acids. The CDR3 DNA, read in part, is TGTGCCAGCGGAGGGGGCAACTCCTACGAC. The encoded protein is CASGGGNSYD. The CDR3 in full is CASGGGNSYDYTF.

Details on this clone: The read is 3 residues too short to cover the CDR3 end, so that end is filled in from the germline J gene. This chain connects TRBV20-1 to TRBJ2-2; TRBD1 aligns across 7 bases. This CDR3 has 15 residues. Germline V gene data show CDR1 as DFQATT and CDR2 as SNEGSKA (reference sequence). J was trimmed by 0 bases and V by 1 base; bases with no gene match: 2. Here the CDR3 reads CSARGGGANTGELFF. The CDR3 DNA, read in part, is TGCAGTGCTAGAGGAGGGGGCGCGAACACCGGGGAG.

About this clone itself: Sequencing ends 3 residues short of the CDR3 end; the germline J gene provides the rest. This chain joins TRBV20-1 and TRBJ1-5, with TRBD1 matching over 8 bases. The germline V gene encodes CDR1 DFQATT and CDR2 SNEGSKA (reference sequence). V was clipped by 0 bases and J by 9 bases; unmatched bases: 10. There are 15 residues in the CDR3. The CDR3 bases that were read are TGCAGTGCTAGAGAGGGACAGGTTATGGGGTTGCCC. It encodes CSAREGQVMGLP. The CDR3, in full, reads CSAREGQVMGLPQHF.

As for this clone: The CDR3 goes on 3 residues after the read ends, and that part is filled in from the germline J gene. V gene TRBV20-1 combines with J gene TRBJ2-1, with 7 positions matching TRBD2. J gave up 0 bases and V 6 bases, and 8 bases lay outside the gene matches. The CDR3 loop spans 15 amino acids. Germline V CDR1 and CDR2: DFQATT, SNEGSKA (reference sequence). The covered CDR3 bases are TGCAGTGCCCCGAGGCGGGAGAGCTCCTACAATGAG. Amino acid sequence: CSAPRRESSYNE. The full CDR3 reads CSAPRRESSYNEQFF.

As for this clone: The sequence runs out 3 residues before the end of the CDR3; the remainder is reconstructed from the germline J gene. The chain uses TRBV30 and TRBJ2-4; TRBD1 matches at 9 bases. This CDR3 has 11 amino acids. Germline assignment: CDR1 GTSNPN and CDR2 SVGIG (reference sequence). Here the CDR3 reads CAWGDRAGQYF. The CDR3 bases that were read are TGTGCCTGGGGGGACAGGGCGGGT.

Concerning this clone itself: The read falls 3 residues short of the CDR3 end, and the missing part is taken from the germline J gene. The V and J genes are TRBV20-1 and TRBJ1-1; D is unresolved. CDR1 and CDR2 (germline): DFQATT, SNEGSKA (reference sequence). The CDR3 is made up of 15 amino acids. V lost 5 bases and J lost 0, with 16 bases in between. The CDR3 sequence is CSAPPGGKLNTEAFF. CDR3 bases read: TGCAGTGCTCCCCCTGGCGGAAAATTGAACACTGAA.

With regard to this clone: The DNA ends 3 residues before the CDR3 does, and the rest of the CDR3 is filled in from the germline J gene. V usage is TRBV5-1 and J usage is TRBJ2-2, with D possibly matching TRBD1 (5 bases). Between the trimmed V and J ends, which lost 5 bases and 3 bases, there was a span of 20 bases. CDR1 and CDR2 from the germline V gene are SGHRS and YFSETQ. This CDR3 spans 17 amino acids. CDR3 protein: CASSFRQGGSYTGELFF. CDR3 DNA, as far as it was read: TGCGCCAGCAGTTTTAGGCAGGGCGGATCGTACACCGGGGAG.

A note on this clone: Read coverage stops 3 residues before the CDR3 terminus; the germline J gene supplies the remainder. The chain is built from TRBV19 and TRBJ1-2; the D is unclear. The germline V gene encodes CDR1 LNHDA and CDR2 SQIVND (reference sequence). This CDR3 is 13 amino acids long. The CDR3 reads CASSIGVTRGYTF. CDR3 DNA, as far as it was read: TGTGCCAGTAGTATCGGAGTTACCAGGGGC.

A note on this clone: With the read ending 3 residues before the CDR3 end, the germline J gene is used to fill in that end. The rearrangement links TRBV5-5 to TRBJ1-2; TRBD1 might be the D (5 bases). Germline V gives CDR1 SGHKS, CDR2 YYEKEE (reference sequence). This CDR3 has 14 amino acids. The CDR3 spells CASSSGLARLDYTF. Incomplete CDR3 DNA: TGTGCCAGCAGCTCGGGACTAGCAAGACTCGAC.

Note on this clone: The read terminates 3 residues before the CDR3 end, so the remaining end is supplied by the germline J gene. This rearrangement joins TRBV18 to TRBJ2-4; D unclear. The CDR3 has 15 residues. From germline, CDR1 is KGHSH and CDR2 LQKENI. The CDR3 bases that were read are TGTGCCAGCTCACTGTCTAGGCAGTTCGAGTATGGT. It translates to CASSLSRQFEYG. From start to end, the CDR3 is CASSLSRQFEYGQYF.

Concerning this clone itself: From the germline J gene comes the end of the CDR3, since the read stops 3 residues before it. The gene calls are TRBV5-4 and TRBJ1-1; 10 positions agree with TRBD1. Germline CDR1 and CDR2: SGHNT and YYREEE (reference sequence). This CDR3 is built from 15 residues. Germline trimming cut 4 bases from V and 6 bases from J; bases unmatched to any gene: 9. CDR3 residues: CASSRPGQGSSEAFF. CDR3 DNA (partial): TGTGCCAGCAGCCGCCCGGGACAGGGGTCCTCTGAA. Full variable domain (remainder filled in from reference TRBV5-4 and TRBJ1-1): ETGVTQSPTHLIKTRGQQVTLRCSSQSGHNTVSWYQQALGQGPQFIFQYYREEENGRGNFPPRFSGLQFPNYSSELNVNALELDDSALYLCASSRPGQGSSEAFFGQGTRLTVV.

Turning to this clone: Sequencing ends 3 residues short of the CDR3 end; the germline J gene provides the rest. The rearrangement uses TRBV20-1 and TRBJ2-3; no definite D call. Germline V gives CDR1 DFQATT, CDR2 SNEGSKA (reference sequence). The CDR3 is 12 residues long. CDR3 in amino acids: CSARRLQETQYF. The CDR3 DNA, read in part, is TGCAGTGCTAGGCGGCTCCAAGAGACG.

Partial CDR3 DNA: TGTGCCAGCAGCTTAGCAGGGACTAGCGGTAGCACAGATACG. It encodes CASSLAGTSGSTDT. The whole CDR3 sequence reads CASSLAGTSGSTDTQYF. The chain combines TRBV7-6 with TRBJ2-3; 11 positions agree with TRBD2. The read finishes 3 residues shy of the CDR3 end, and the germline J gene is used to complete it. Germline V gene sequence: CDR1 SGHVS, CDR2 FNYEAQ. With V trimmed by 0 bases and J by 0 bases, 2 bases remained unmatched. CDR3 length: 17 amino acids.

CDR3 bases read: TGTGCCATCAAGGAACAGGGGACATGGGGGAACACTGAA. Its protein is CAIKEQGTWGNTE. The whole CDR3 protein reads CAIKEQGTWGNTEAFF. This chain connects TRBV10-3 to TRBJ1-1; the match to TRBD1 covers 7 bases. The read ends 3 residues before the CDR3 terminus; that terminus is restored from the germline J gene. Germline V CDR1 and CDR2: ENHRY, SYGVKD. V lost 7 bases and J lost 1; bases outside the gene matches: 12. The CDR3 sequence is 16 residues long.

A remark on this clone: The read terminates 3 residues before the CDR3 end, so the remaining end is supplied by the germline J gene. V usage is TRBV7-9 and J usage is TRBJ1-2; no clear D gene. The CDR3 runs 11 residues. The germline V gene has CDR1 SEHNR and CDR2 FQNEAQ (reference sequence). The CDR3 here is CASSLGYDYTF. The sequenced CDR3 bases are TGTGCCAGCAGCTTAGGCTACGAC. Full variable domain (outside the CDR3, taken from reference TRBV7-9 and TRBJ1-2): DTGVSQNPRHKITKRGQNVTFRCDPISEHNRLYWYRQTLGQGPEFLTYFQNEAQLEKSRLLSDRFSAERPKGSFSTLEIQRTEQGDSAMYLCASSLGYDYTFGSGTRLTVV.